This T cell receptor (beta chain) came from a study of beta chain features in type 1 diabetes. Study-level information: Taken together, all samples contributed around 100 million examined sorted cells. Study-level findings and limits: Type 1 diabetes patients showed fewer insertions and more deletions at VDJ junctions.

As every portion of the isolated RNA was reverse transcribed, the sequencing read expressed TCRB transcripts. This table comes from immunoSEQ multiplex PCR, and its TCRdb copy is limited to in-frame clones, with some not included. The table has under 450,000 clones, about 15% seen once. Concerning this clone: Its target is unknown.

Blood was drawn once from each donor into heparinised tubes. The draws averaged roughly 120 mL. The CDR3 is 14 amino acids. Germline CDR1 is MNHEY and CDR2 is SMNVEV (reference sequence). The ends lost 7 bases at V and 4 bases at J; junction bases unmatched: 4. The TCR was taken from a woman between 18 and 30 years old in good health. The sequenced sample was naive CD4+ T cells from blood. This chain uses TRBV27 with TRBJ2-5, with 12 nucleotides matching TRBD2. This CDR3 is CASKMTSGRETQYF. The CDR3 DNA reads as TGTGCCAGCAAAATGACTAGCGGGAGAGAGACCCAGTACTTC.